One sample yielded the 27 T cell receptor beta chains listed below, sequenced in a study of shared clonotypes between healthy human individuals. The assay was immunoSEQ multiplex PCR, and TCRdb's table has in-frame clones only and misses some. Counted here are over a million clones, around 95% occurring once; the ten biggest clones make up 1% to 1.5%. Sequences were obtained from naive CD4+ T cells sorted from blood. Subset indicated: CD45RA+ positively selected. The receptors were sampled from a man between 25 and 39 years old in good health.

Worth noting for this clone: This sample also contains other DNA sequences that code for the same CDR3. This chain's CDR3 is CASSESEKLFF. DNA of the CDR3: TGTGCCAGCTCCGAGAGTGAAAAACTGTTTTTT. V and J are TRBV18 and TRBJ1-4; D uncertain. The germline V and J ends were trimmed by 6 bases and 7 bases, with 6 bases remaining between them. Germline values: CDR1 KGHSH, CDR2 LQKENI. This CDR3 contains 11 residues.

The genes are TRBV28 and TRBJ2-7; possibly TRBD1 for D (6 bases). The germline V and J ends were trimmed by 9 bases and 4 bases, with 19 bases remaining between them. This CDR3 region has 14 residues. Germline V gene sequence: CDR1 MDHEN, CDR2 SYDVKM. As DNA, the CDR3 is TGTGCCAGTCAGAGAGAGTGGACAGCATACGAGCAGTACTTC. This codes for CASQREWTAYEQYF.

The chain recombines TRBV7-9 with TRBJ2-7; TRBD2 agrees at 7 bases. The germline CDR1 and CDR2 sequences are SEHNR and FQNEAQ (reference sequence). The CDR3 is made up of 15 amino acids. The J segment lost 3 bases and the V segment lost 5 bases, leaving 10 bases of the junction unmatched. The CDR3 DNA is TGTGCCAGCAGCCCCCCGTCGGGGGGATACTACGAGCAGTACTTC. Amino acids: CASSPPSGGYYEQYF.

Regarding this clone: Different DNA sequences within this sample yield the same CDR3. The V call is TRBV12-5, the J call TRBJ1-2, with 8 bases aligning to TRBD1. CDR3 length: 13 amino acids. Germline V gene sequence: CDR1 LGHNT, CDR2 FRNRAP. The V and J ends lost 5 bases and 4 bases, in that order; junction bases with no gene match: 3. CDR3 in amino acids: CASGLDRGYGYTF. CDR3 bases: TGTGCTAGTGGTCTCGACAGGGGCTATGGCTACACCTTC.

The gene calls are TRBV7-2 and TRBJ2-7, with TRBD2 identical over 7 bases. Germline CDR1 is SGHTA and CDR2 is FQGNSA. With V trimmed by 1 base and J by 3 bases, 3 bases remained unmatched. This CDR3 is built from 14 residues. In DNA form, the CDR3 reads TGTGCCAGCAGCTTAGGGGAGGGAATCTACGAGCAGTACTTC. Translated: CASSLGEGIYEQYF.

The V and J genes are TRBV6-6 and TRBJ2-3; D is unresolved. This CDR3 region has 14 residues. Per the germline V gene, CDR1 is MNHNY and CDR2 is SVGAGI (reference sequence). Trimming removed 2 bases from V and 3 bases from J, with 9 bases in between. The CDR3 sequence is CASSYRVRTDTQYF. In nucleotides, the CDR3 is TGTGCCAGCAGTTACAGGGTTCGAACAGATACGCAGTATTTT.

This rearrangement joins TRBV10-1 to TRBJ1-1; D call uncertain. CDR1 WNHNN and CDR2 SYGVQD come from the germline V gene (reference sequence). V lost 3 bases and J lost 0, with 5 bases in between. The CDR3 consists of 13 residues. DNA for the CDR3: TGCGCCAGCAGTGACCAGTTGAACACTGAAGCTTTCTTT. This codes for CASSDQLNTEAFF.

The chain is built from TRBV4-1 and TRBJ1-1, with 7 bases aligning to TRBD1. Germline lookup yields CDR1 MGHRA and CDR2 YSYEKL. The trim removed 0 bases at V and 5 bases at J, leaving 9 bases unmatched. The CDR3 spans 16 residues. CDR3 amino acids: CASSQDRTGLSTEAFF. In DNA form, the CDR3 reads TGCGCCAGCAGCCAAGATAGGACAGGACTTTCTACTGAAGCTTTCTTT.

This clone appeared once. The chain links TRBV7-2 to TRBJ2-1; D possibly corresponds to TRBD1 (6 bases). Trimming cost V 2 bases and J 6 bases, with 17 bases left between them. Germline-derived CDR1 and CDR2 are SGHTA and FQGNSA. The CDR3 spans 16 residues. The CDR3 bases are TGTGCCAGCAGCTTACAGGGGCTAGGGTTCGGCAATGAGCAGTTCTTC. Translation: CASSLQGLGFGNEQFF.

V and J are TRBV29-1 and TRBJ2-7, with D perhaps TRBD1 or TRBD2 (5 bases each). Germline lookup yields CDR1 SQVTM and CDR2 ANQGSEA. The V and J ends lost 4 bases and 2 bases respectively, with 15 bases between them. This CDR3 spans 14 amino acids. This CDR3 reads CSVAGTPTPYEQYF. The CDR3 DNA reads TGCAGCGTTGCCGGGACCCCAACGCCCTACGAGCAGTACTTC.

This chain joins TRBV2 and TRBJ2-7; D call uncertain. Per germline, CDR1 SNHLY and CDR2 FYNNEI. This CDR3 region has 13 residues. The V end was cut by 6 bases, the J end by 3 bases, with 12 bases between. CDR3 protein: CASSGEKGYEQYF. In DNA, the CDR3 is TGTGCCAGCAGCGGCGAAAAGGGCTACGAGCAGTACTTC. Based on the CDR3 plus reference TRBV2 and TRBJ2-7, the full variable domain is EPEVTQTPSHQVTQMGQEVILRCVPISNHLYFYWYRQILGQKVEFLVSFYNNEISEKSEIFDDQFSVERPDGSNFTLKIRSTKLEDSAMYFCASSGEKGYEQYFGPGTRLTVT.

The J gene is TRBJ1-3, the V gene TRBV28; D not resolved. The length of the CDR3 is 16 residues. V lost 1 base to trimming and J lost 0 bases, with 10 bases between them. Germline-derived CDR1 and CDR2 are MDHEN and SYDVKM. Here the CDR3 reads CASSLLAADSGNTIYF. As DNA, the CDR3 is TGTGCCAGCAGTTTATTAGCAGCGGACTCTGGAAACACCATATATTTT.

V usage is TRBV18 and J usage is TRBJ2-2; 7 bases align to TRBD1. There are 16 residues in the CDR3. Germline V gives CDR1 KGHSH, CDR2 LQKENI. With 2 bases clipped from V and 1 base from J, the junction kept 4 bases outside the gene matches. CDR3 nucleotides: TGTGCCAGCTCACCAGGGGGACAGCGGAACACCGGGGAGCTGTTTTTT. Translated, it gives CASSPGGQRNTGELFF.

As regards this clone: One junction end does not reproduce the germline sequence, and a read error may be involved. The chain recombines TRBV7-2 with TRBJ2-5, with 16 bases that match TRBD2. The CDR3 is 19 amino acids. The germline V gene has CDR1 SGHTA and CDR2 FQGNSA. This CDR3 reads CASSQKSGLAGGRQESQYF. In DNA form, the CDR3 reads TGTGCCAGCAGCCAAAAATCGGGACTAGCGGGAGGGAGGCAAGAGTCCCAGTACTTC.

CDR3 amino acids: CASRYREWETQYF. The CDR3 region has the DNA TGTGCCAGCAGATACAGGGAGTGGGAGACCCAGTACTTC. This rearrangement joins TRBV6-1 to TRBJ2-5; a weak D match, TRBD1 (6 bases). This CDR3 has 13 amino acids. The V end lost 6 bases, the J end lost 5 bases, and 13 bases lay between the germline ends. Germline V gene lookup returns CDR1 MNHNS and CDR2 SASEGT.

The CDR3 DNA is TGCGCCAGCAGCCAGGACGCCGGAACTAGCGAAGGTGAGCAGTTCTTC. Translation gives CASSQDAGTSEGEQFF. The V and J genes are TRBV4-3 and TRBJ2-1; TRBD2 matches at 7 bases. This CDR3 has 16 residues. Germline-derived CDR1 and CDR2 are LGHNA and YSLEER. V dropped 3 bases and J dropped 9; count of bases not matched to a gene: 14.

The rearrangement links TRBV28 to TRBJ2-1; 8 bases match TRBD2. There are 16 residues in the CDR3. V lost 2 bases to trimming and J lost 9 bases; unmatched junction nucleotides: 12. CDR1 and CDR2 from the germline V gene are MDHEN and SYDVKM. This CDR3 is CASSLREGLGASEQFF. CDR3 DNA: TGTGCCAGCAGTTTACGCGAGGGACTAGGGGCTAGTGAGCAGTTCTTC.

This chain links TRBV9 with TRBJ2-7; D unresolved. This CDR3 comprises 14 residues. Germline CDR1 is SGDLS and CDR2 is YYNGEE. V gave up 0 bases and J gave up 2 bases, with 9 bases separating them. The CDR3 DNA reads TGTGCCAGCAGCGTAGAAGGGTCCCCCTACGAGCAGTACTTC. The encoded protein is CASSVEGSPYEQYF.

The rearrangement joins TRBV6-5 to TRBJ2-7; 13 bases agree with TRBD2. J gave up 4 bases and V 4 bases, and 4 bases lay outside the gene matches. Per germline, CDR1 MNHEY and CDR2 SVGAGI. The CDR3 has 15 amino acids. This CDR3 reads CASSSRTSGRYEQYF. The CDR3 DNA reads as TGTGCCAGCAGTTCGAGGACTAGCGGGAGATACGAGCAGTACTTC.

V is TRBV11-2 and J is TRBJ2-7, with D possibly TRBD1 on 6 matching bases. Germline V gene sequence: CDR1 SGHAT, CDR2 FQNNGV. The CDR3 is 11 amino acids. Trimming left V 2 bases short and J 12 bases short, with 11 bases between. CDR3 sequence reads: CASSLTGSRYF. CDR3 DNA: TGTGCCAGCAGCTTAACAGGGAGTCGGTACTTC.

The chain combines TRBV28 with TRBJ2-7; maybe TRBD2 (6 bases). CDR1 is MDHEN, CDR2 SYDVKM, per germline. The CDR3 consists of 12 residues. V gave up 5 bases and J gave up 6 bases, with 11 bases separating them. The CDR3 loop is CASSPTSSEQYF. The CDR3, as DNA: TGTGCCAGCAGTCCGACTAGTTCCGAGCAGTACTTC.

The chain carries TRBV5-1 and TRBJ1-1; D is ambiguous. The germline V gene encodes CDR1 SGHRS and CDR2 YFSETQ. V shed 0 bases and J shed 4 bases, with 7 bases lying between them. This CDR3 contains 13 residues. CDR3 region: CASSLVMGTEAFF. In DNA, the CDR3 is TGCGCCAGCAGCTTGGTAATGGGCACTGAAGCTTTCTTT.

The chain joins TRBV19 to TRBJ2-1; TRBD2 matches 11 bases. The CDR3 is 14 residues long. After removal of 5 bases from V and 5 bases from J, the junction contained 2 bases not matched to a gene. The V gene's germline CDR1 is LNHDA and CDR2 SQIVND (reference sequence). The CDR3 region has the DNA TGTGCCAGTAGTCGTAGCGGGAGGGACAATGAGCAGTTCTTC. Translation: CASSRSGRDNEQFF.

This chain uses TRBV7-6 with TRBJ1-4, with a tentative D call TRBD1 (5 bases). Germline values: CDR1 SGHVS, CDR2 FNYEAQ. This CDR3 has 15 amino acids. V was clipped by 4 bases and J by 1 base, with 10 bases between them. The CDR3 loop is CASSYAGGTNEKLFF. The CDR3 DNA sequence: TGTGCCAGCAGCTATGCGGGGGGAACTAATGAAAAACTGTTTTTT.

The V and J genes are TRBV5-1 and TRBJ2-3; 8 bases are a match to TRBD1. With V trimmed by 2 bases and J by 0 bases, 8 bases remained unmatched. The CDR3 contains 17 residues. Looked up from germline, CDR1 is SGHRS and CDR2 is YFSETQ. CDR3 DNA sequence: TGCGCCAGCAGCTTTGGACAGGGACGATTTAGCACAGATACGCAGTATTTT. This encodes CASSFGQGRFSTDTQYF.

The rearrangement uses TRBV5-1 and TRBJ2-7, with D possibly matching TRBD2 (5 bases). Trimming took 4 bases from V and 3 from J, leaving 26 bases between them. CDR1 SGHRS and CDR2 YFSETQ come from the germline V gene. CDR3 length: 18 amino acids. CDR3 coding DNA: TGCGCCAGCAGCCGATCCCCTCCCACTAGTCCTCAAAGCTACGAGCAGTACTTC. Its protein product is CASSRSPPTSPQSYEQYF.

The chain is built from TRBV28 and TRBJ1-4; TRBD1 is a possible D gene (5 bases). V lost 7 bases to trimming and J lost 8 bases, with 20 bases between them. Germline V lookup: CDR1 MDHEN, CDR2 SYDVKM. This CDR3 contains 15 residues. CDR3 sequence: CASTLGLGRDEKLFF. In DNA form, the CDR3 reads TGTGCCAGCACCCTAGGGCTGGGGAGGGACGAAAAACTGTTTTTT.